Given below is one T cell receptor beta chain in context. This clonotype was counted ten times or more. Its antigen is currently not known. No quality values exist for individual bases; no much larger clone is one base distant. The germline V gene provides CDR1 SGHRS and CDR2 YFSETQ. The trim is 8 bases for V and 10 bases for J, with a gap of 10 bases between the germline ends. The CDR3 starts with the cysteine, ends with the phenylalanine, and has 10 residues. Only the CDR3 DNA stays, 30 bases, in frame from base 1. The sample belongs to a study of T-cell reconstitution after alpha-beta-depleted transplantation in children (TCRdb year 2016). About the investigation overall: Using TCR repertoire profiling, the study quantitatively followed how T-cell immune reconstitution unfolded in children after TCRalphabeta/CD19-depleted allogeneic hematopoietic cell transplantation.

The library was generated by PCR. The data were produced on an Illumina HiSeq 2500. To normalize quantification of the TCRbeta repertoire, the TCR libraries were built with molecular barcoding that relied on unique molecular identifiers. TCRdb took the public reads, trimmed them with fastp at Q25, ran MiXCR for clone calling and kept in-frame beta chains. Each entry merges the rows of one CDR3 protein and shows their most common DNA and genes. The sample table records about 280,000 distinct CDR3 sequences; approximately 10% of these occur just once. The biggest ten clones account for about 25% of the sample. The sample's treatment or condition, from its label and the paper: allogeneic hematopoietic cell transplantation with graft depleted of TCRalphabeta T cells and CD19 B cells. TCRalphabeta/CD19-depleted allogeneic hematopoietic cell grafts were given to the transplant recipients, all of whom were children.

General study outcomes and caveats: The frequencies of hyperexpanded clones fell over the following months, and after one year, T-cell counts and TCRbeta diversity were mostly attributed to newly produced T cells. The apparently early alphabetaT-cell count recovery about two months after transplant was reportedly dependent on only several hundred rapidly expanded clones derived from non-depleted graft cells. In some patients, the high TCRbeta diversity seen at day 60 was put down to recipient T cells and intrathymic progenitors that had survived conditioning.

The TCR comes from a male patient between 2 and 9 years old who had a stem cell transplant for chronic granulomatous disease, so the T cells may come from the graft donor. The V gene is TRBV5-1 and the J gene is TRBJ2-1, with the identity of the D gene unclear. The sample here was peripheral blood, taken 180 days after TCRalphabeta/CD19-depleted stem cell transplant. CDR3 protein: CASGVGEQFF. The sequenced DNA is TGCGCCAGTGGAGTGGGGGAGCAGTTCTTC.